This TCR beta chain came from a study of Graves' ophthalmopathy and Graves' hyperthyroidism. The study's findings and limits: Blood contained most expanded thyroid clonotypes exceeding 0.001 frequency. Sensitivity reached 70.59% and specificity about 78% when the model predicted ophthalmopathy progression.

CDR3 length: 14 residues. Trimming took 5 bases from V and 6 from J; bases not matched to a gene: 7. In germline, CDR1 is SGHVS, CDR2 FQNEAQ. Hyperthyroidism patients, all newly diagnosed, had under 2 months' duration and ages of 18 to 65. Certain patients, namely those with other autoimmune diseases, uncontrolled infections, pregnancy or lactation, were excluded. This clonotype has more than one count but fewer than ten. Its antigen is undetermined. Scientists amplified the TCR beta CDR3 regions from RNA transcripts. HTBI-primed first-round RT-PCR preceded second-round multiplex PCR. TCRdb called the multiplex PCR reads again in MiXCR, with one record for every CDR3 protein. The sample holds a few hundred thousand distinct CDR3 sequences, about 35% seen once.

The chain joins TRBV7-8 to TRBJ1-2; 9 bases are a match to TRBD1. The clonotype was recovered from an adult man with Graves' hyperthyroidism. The sample was peripheral blood or thyroid tissue (not recorded which). The CDR3 here is CASSIGTGRNGYTF. CDR3 in DNA: TGTGCCAGCAGCATAGGGACAGGGCGAAATGGCTACACCTTC.